The present TCR beta chain was sequenced within a study of cytomegalovirus exposure and HLA in healthy donors. The study, taken as a whole, reports: Researchers catalogued approximately 160 TCR beta chains as cytomegalovirus-associated. The classifier reportedly diagnosed cytomegalovirus status with high sensitivity and specificity.

Concerning this clone: No antigen is known for it.

Assay used: immunoSEQ multiplex PCR; TCRdb lists only in-frame clones, some missing. The table records some 150,000 clones, around 84% of them present only once. The donors belonged to the roughly 130-subject validation cohort, separate from the roughly 670-subject first cohort. The CDR3 spans 15 residues. CDR1 is SNHLY and CDR2 is FYNNEI in the germline V gene. The V and J ends lost 4 bases and 3 bases respectively, with 13 bases between them. V and J are TRBV2 and TRBJ1-3, with D uncertain. The receptor was derived from a human donor in good health. Sequenced sample: PBMCs. The chain's CDR3 is CASSGSGNSGNTIYF. CDR3 nucleotides: TGTGCCAGCAGTGGTTCCGGGAACAGTGGAAACACCATATATTTT.